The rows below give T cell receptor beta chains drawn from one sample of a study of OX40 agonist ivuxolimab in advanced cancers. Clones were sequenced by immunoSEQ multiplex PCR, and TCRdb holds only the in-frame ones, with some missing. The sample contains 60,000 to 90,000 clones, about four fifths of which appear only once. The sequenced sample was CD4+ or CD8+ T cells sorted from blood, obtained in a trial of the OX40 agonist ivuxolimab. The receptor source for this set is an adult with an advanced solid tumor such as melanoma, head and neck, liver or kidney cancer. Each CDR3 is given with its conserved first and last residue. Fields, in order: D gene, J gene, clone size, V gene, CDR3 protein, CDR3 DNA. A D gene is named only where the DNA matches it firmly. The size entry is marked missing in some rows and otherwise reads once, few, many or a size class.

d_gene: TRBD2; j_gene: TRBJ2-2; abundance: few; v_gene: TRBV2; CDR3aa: CASSETGTSGRGNTGELFF; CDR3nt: TGTGCCAGCAGTGAGACCGGGACTAGCGGGAGGGGGAACACCGGGGAGCTGTTTTTT
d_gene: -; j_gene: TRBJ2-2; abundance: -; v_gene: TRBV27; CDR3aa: CASSLRGAIPGELFF; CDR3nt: TGTGCCAGCAGTTTGAGAGGGGCGATTCCCGGGGAGCTGTTTTTT
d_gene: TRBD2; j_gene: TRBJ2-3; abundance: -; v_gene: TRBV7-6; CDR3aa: CASSLSSGSTDTQYF; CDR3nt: TGTGCCAGCAGCTTAAGTAGCGGGAGTACAGATACGCAGTATTTT
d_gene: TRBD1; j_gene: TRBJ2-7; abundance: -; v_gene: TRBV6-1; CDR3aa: CASSPRGQGYYEQYF; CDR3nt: TGTGCCAGCAGTCCAAGGGGACAGGGGTATTACGAGCAGTACTTC
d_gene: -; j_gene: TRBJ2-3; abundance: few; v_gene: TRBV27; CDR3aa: CASREGSYTQYF; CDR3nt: TGTGCCAGCAGAGAGGGATCATATACGCAGTATTTT
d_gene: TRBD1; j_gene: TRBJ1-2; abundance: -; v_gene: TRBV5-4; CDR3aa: CASSTKTGGYGYTF; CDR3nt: TGTGCCAGCAGCACCAAGACAGGGGGCTATGGCTACACCTTC
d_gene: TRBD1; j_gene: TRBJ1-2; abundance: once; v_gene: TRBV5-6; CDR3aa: CASSLGQGAENGYTF; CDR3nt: TGTGCCAGCAGCTTGGGACAGGGGGCTGAGAATGGCTACACCTTC
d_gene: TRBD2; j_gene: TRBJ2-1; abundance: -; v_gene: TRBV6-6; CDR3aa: CASSSTSEPFNEQFF; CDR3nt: TGTGCCAGCAGTTCCACTAGCGAACCGTTCAATGAGCAGTTCTTC
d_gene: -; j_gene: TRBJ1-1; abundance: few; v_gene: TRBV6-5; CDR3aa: CASSYSSLSGNTEAFF; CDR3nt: TGTGCCAGCAGTTACTCTTCCCTGTCGGGGAACACTGAAGCTTTCTTT
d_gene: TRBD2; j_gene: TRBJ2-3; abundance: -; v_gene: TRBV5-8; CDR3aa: CASSAGSGSTDTQYF; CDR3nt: TGTGCCAGCAGCGCCGGTAGCGGGAGCACAGATACGCAGTATTTT
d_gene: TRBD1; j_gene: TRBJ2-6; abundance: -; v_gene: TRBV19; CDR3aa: CASRQQGALATGANVLTF; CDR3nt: TGTGCCAGTAGGCAACAGGGGGCCCTTGCGACTGGGGCCAACGTCCTGACTTTC
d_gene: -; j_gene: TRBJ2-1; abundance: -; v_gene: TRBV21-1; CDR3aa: CASSKEGGTGNEQFF; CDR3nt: TGTGCCAGCAGCAAAGAGGGGGGGACAGGGAATGAGCAGTTCTTC
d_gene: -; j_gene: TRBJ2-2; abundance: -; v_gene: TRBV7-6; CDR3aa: CASSTHELTGELFF; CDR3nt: TGTGCCAGCAGCACCCATGAGTTGACCGGGGAGCTGTTTTTT
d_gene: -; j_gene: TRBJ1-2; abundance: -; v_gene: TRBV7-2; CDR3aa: CASTLGGANYGYTF; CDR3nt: TGTGCCAGCACCCTGGGGGGGGCTAACTATGGCTACACCTTC
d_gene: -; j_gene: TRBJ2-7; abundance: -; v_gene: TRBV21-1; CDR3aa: CASSKVGPIYEQYF; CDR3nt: TGTGCCAGCAGCAAAGTTGGGCCGATCTACGAGCAGTACTTC
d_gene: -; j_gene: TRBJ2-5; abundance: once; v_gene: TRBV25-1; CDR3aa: CASRGPGQGSRETQYF; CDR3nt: TGTGCCAGCAGGGGACCGGGGCAGGGTTCGAGGGAGACCCAGTACTTC
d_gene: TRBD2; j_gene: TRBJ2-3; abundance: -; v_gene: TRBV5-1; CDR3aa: CASSLGVSGKSTDTQYF; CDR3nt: TGCGCCAGCAGCTTGGGGGTTAGCGGGAAAAGCACAGATACGCAGTATTTT
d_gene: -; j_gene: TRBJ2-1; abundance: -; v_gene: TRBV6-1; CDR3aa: CASRVAAYNEQFF; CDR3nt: TGTGCAAGCAGGGTGGCAGCGTACAATGAGCAGTTCTTC
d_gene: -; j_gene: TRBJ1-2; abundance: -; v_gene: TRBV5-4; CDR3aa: CASSFDRLGEGYTF; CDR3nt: TGTGCCAGCAGTTTCGACAGGTTGGGAGAGGGCTACACCTTC
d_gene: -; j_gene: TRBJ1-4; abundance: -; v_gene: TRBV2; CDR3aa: CASSERGANEKLFF; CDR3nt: TGTGCCAGCAGTGAGAGGGGAGCTAATGAAAAACTGTTTTTT
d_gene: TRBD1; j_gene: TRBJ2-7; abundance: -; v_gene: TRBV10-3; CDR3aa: CAISKDREREQYF; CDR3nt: TGTGCCATCAGTAAAGACAGGGAGCGCGAGCAGTACTTC
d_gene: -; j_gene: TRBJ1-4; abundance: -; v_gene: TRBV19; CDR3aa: CASSISLSATTNEKLFF; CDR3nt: TGTGCCAGTAGTATCAGCCTATCGGCAACAACTAATGAAAAACTGTTTTTT
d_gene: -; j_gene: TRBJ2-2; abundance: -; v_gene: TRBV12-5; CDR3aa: CASGLNLVDANTGELFF; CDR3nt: TGTGCTAGTGGTTTAAACCTAGTCGACGCGAACACCGGGGAGCTGTTTTTT
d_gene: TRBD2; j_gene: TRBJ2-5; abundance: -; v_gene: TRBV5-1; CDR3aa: CASSLEGLATSPTQYF; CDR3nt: TGCGCCAGCAGCTTGGAGGGACTAGCGACTTCCCCGACCCAGTACTTC
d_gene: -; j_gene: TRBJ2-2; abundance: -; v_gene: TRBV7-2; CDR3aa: CASSLALKGSTGELFF; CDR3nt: TGTGCCAGCAGCTTAGCGCTTAAAGGATCGACCGGGGAGCTGTTTTTT
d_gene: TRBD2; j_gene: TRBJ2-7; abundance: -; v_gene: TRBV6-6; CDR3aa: CASNRGGVYEQYF; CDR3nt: TGTGCCAGCAACCGGGGGGGCGTCTACGAGCAGTACTTC
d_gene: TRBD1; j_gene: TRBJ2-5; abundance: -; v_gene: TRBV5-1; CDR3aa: CASSPGQGEETQYF; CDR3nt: TGCGCCAGCTCCCCCGGACAGGGGGAAGAGACCCAGTACTTC
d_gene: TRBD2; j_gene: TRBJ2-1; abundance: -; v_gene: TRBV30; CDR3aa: CALRTSGSQVKQFF; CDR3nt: TGTGCCCTTCGGACTAGCGGGAGTCAGGTGAAGCAGTTCTTC
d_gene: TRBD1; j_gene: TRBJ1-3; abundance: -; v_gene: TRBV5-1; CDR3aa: CASSYRTGAGNTIYF; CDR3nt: TGCGCCAGCAGCTACCGGACAGGGGCTGGAAACACCATATATTTT
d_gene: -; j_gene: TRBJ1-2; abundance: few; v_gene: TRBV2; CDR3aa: CASSERSSYGYTF; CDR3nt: TGTGCCAGCAGTGAAAGAAGTTCCTATGGCTACACCTTC
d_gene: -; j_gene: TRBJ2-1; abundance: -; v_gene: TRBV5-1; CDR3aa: CASSLAQGTGSYNEQFF; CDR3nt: TGCGCCAGCAGCTTGGCCCAGGGGACGGGCTCCTACAATGAGCAGTTCTTC
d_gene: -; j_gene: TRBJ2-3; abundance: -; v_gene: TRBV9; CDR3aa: CASSVTDGGTDTQYF; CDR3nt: TGTGCCAGCAGCGTTACGGATGGGGGCACAGATACGCAGTATTTT